This TCR beta chain was recovered during a study of T cell responses to AZD1222 COVID-19 vaccine. This CDR3 region has 12 residues. The ends were cut back, 1 base at V and 8 bases at J, with 6 bases in the middle. Libraries were prepared by immunoSEQ multiplex PCR; TCRdb keeps only in-frame clonotypes and omits some of them. The sample carries around 78,000 clones, over 75% recorded once. Sample: peripheral blood, taken on day 0 of AZD1222 vaccination. J is TRBJ1-3 and V is TRBV12-3 or TRBV12-4; D ambiguous. The TCR originated in an adult in good health. In nucleotides, the CDR3 is TGTGCCAGCAGTTTAGAAGCATACACCATATATTTT. It specifies CASSLEAYTIYF.